This TCR beta chain comes out of a study of tumor-infiltrating lymphocytes in primary liver carcinoma. Unsorted whole blood supplied the blood RNA, and germline DNA was isolated too. Constant-region priming of approximately 0.55 ug total RNA yielded TCR beta cDNA. The TCR beta library was amplified through three nested multiplex PCR rounds in a modified ARM-PCR procedure. Investigators reported that the first two PCR rounds, at approximately 11 cycles each, used TRBV1-TRBV30 forward primers with a C-beta reverse primer. TCRdb reanalysed the multiplex PCR reads using MiXCR and keeps one entry per CDR3 protein. Here the sample spans roughly 330,000 distinct CDR3 sequences, about two thirds being singletons. As to this clonotype: One end of the junction varies from germline; a read error may be responsible.

The CDR3 totals 14 residues. The rearrangement joins TRBV12-3 or TRBV12-4 to TRBJ1-3; D not resolved. The specimen was peripheral blood. The TCR was taken from a man aged 35-49 years with primary liver carcinoma and hepatitis B virus infection. The CDR3 coding sequence is TGTGCCAGCAGTTTTACGGGCTCTGGATACACCATATATTTT. Translated: CASSFTGSGYTIYF.